The clone carrying this T cell receptor (beta chain) was recorded once. This entry is derived from a study of T cell changes during pregnancy in multiple sclerosis. The assay was immunoSEQ multiplex PCR, and TCRdb's table has in-frame clones only and misses some. The sample lists almost 50,000 clones; about 91% were seen once. CDR1 is KGHSH, CDR2 LQKENI, per germline. The CDR3 spans 14 residues. V gave up 2 bases and J gave up 7 bases; unmatched junction bases: 6. This chain joins TRBV18 and TRBJ1-2; 8 bases align to TRBD1. The origin of this receptor is a female donor with multiple sclerosis, enrolled in a pregnancy study. Sequenced material: peripheral blood, taken after pregnancy. The CDR3 spells CASSPDTGGSGYTF. The CDR3 DNA is TGTGCCAGCTCACCAGATACAGGGGGTAGTGGCTACACCTTC.